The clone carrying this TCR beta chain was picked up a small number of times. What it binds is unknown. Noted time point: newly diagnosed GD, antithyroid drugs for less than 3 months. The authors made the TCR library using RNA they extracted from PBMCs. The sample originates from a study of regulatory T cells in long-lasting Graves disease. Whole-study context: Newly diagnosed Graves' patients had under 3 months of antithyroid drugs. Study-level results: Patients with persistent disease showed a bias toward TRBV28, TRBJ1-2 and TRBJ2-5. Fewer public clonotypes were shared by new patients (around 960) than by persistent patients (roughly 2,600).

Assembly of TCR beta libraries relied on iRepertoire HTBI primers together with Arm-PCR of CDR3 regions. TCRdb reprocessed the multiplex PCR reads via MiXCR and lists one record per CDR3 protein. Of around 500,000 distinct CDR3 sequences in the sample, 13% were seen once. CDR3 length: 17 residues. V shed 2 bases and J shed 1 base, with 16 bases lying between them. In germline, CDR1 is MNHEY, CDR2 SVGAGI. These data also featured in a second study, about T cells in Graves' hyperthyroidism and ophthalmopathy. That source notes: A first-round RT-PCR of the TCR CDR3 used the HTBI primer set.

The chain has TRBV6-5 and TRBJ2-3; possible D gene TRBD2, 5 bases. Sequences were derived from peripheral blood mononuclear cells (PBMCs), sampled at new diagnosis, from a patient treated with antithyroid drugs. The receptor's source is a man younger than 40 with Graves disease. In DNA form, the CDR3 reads TGTGCCAGCAGTTACGTTCGGGGAACACTAGGCACAGATACGCAGTATTTT. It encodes CASSYVRGTLGTDTQYF.